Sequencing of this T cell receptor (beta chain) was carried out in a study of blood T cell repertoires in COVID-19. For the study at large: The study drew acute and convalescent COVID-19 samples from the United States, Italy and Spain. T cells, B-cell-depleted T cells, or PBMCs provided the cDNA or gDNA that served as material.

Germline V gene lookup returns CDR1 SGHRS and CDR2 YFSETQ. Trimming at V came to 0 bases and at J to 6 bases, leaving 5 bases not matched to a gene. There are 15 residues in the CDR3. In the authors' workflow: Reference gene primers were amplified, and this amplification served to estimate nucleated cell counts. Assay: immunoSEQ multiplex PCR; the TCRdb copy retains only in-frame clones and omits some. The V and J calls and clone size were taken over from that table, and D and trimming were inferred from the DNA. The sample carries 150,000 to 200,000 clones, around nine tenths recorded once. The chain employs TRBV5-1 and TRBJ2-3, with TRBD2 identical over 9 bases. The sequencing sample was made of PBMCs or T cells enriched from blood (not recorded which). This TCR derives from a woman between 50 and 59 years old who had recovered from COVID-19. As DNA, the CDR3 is TGCGCCAGCAGCTTGGGGGGACTAGCTTCTGATACGCAGTATTTT. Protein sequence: CASSLGGLASDTQYF.